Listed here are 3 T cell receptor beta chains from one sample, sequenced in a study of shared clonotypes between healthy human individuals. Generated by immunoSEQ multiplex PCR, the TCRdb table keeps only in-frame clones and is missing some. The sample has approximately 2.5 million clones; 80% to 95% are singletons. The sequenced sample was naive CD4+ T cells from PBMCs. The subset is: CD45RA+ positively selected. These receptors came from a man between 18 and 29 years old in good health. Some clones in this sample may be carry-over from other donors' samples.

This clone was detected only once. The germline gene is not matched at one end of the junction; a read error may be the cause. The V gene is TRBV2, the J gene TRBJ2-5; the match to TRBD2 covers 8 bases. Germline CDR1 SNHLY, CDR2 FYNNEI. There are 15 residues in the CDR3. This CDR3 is CASSEARGRWETPYF. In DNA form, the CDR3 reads TGTGCCAGCAGTGAAGCGCGCGGGAGGTGGGAGACCCCGTACTTC.

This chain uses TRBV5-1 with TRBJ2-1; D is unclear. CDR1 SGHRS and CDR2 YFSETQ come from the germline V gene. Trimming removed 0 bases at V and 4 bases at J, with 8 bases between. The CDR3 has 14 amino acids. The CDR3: CASSLAPEYNEQFF. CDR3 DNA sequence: TGCGCCAGCAGCTTGGCCCCCGAGTACAATGAGCAGTTCTTC.

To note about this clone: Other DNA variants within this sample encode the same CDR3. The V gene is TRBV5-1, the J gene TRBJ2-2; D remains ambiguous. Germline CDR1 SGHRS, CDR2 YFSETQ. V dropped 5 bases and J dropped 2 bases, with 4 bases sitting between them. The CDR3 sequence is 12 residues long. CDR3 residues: CASSQNTGELFF. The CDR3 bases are TGCGCCAGCAGTCAAAACACCGGGGAGCTGTTTTTT.